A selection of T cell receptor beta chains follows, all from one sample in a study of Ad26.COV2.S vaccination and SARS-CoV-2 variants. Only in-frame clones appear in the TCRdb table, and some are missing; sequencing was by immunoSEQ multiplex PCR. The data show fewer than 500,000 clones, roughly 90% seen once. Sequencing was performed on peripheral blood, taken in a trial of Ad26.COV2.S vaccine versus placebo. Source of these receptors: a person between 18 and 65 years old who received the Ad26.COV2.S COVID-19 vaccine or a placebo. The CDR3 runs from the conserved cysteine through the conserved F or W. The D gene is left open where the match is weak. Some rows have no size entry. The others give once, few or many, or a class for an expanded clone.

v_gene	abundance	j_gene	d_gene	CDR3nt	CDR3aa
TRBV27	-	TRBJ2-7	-	TGTGCCAGCAGTTTATGGGGGGCGGGTCTGGGTTACGAGCAGTACTTC	CASSLWGAGLGYEQYF
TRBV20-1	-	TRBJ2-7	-	TGCAGTGCTAGTCTAGTCTACGAGCAGTACTTC	CSASLVYEQYF
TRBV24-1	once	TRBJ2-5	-	TGTGCCACCAGTGATTCCAGGACGGGGCCAACGACCCAGTACTTC	CATSDSRTGPTTQYF
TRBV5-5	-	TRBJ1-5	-	TGTGCCAGCGAAGCGGGGTTGGGGGGCAATCAGCCCCAGCATTTT	CASEAGLGGNQPQHF
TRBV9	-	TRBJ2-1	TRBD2	TGTGCCAGCAGCGCGGGACTAGCGGTTGGCAATGAGCAGTTCTTC	CASSAGLAVGNEQFF
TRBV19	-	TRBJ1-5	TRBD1	TGTGCCAGTAGTAAGGACAGGGGGATTCGTAGCAATCAGCCCCAGCATTTT	CASSKDRGIRSNQPQHF
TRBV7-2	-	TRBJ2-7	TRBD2	TGTGCCAGCAGCTTAGCGCAGCGGGAGTCTTACTACGAGCAGTACTTC	CASSLAQRESYYEQYF
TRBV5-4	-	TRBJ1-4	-	TGTGCCAGCAGCTTGGACGGGCTTAATGAAAAACTGTTTTTT	CASSLDGLNEKLFF
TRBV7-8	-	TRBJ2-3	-	TGTGCCAGCAGCTTTTACACAGATACGCAGTATTTT	CASSFYTDTQYF
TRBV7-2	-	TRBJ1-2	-	TGTGCCAGCAGCAGCGGGGGGCAAAGGGGCTATGGCTACACCTTC	CASSSGGQRGYGYTF
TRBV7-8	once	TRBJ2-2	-	TGTGCCAGCAGCTTATTGGCGGGAAAGACGAACACCGGGGAGCTGTTTTTT	CASSLLAGKTNTGELFF
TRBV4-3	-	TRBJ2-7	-	TGCGCCAGCAGCCGCCAATGGGCGGGACAGAATTACGAGCAGTACTTC	CASSRQWAGQNYEQYF
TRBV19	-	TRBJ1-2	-	TGTGCCAGTAGAATATCGGACTTGGGCTATGGCTACACCTTC	CASRISDLGYGYTF
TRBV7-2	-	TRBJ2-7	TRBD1	TGTGCCAGCAGCCCGGGACAGGCATCCTACGAGCAGTACTTC	CASSPGQASYEQYF
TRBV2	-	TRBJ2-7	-	TGTGCCAGCAGTGCAGGTAGGAACGAGCAGTACTTC	CASSAGRNEQYF
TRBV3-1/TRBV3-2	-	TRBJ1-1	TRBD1	TGTGCCAGCAGCCAAGATGCTCGTTTATACAGGGGGAACACTGAAGCTTTCTTT	CASSQDARLYRGNTEAFF
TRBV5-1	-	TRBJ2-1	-	TGCGCCAGCAGTGAGGACTTCTTGCTCAATGAGCAGTTCTTC	CASSEDFLLNEQFF
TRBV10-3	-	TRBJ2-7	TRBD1	TGTGCCATCAGTGTATCGGGACAGGGGTTCCACGAGCAGTACTTC	CAISVSGQGFHEQYF
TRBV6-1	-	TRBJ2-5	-	TGTGCCAGCAGTGAGTACAGGGTAGAGACCCAGTACTTC	CASSEYRVETQYF
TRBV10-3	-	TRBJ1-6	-	TGTGCCACCAGGGCAAGTTTGGGGGGCTCACCCCTCCACTTT	CATRASLGGSPLHF
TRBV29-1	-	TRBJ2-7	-	TGCAGCGTTGTTGACGCATCCTACGAGCAGTACTTC	CSVVDASYEQYF
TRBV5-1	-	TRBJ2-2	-	TGCGCCAGCAGCTTGACCCGAGCGAACACCGGGGAGCTGTTTTTT	CASSLTRANTGELFF
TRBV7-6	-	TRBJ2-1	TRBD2	TGTGCCAGCAGCTCCCCTAGCGGGAAGGGCTACAATGAGCAGTTCTTC	CASSSPSGKGYNEQFF
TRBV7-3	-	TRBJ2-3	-	TGTGCCAGCAGCTTAGAAGCGACAGATACGCAGTATTTT	CASSLEATDTQYF
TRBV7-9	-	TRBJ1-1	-	TGTGCCAGCAGCCCCCCACGGGAAGCTTTCTTT	CASSPPREAFF
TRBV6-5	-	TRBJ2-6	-	TGTGCCAGCAGTTACAGTGGAAGCTCTGGGGCCAACGTCCTGACTTTC	CASSYSGSSGANVLTF
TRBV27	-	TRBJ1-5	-	TGTGCCAGCAGTTTGCAGAGGCTTAGCAATCAGCCCCAGCATTTT	CASSLQRLSNQPQHF
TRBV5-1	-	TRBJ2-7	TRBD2	TGCGCCAGCAGCTTGACTACTAGCGGGACTGACGAGCAGTACTTC	CASSLTTSGTDEQYF
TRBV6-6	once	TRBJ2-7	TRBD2	TGTGCCAGCAGGGGACTAGCGGGAGGGTACGAGCAGTACTTC	CASRGLAGGYEQYF
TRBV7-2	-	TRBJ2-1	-	TGTGCCAGCAGCTTAGACTCTTCCAATGAGCAGTTCTTC	CASSLDSSNEQFF
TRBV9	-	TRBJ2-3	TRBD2	TGTGCCAGCAGCGTAGGACTAGCGGCGTCAAGCACAGATACGCAGTATTTT	CASSVGLAASSTDTQYF
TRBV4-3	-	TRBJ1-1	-	TGCGCCAGCAGCCAAGACTCAATGGCAGGGGAAACTGAAGCTTTCTTT	CASSQDSMAGETEAFF
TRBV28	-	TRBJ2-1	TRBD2	TGTGCCAGCAGTTTAGGCCTAGCGGCGTACAATGAGCAGTTCTTC	CASSLGLAAYNEQFF
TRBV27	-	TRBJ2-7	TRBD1	TGTGCCAGCAGTTTATACCAGGGGGCCTACGAGCAGTACTTC	CASSLYQGAYEQYF
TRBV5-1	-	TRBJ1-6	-	TGCGCCAGCAGCCCGGACAGAAATTCACCCCTCCACTTT	CASSPDRNSPLHF
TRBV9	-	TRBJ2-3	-	TGTGCCAGCAGCGTAGCCCCTGGGGGGGGGCTAGGGGATACGCAGTATTTT	CASSVAPGGGLGDTQYF
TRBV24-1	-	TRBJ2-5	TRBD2	TGTGCCACCAGTGACTTTTCCCCGGGGGGAACGGAGACCCAGTACTTC	CATSDFSPGGTETQYF
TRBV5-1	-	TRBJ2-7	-	TGCGCCAGCAGCTTGGTGGTCAGTTCCTACGAGCAGTACTTC	CASSLVVSSYEQYF
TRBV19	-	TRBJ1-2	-	TGTGCCAGTATGGGCTATGCTAACTATGGCTACACCTTC	CASMGYANYGYTF
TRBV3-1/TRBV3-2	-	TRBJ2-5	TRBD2	TGTGCCAGCAGCCAAGTTCTAACGGGAGGGCCCGAAGAGACCCAGTACTTC	CASSQVLTGGPEETQYF
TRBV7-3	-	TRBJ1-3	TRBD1	TGTGCCAGCAGCTTGGGGACAGCCTTCTCTGGAAACACCATATATTTT	CASSLGTAFSGNTIYF
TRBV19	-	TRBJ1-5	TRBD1	TGTGCCAGTAGTATAGATCCCACAGGGGAAATAGATAGCAATCAGCCCCAGCATTTT	CASSIDPTGEIDSNQPQHF
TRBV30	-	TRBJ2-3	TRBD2	TGTGCCTTAGAAGCGGGATTCTATACGCAGTATTTT	CALEAGFYTQYF
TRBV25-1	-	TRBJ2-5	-	TGTGCCAGCAGTGAACCCCCCCCGCCCGTCCAAGAGACCCAGTACTTC	CASSEPPPPVQETQYF
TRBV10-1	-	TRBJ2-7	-	TGCGCCAGCAGTGAGGACCTAACCTACGAGCAGTACTTC	CASSEDLTYEQYF